A selection of T cell receptor beta chains follows, all from one sample in a study of shared clonotypes between healthy human individuals. Here immunoSEQ multiplex PCR was the method, and the copy in TCRdb shows in-frame clones only, minus some. The sample contains fewer than 600,000 clones, more than 65% of which appear only once. Input material: PBMCs. The receptors stem from a woman aged 40-49 years in good health. Some clones in this sample may be carry-over from other donors' samples. Both conserved end residues are part of each CDR3. The order of the fields is J gene, V gene, CDR3 protein.

TRBJ1-3	TRBV5-1	CASSPGTAGNTIYF
TRBJ1-2	TRBV27	CASSLSPGFSGYTF
TRBJ2-1	TRBV25-1	CASSEYIGVGRPNEQFF
TRBJ2-7	TRBV27	CASSISGISSYEQYF
TRBJ2-2	TRBV18	CASSPFGPGQGRNTGELFF
TRBJ2-3	TRBV2	CASNSLTDTQYF
TRBJ1-3	TRBV5-1	CASSPSGNTIYF
TRBJ1-2	TRBV29-1	CSVQQGSGGYTF
TRBJ2-1	TRBV5-1	CASSLGATYNEQFF
TRBJ1-5	TRBV5-4	CASSPGISNQPQHF
TRBJ2-5	TRBV10-2	CASRNRGQGETQYF
TRBJ2-7	TRBV7-9	CASSLFGDLEQYF
TRBJ2-4	TRBV30	CACERGSNLAKNIQYF
TRBJ2-7	TRBV14	CASSLASTYEQYF
TRBJ1-2	TRBV27	CASAPGGFYGYTF
TRBJ1-2	TRBV6-1	CASSETGKYGYTF
TRBJ1-4	TRBV7-6	CASSLGSFRGQKNEKLFF
TRBJ2-3	TRBV18	CASSRGEDTQYF
TRBJ2-1	TRBV6-5	CASSYSAKGEQFF
TRBJ2-2	TRBV5-1	CASSLVERTGELFF
TRBJ2-1	TRBV6-4	CASSDSPGTDEQFF
TRBJ2-5	TRBV7-3	CASSLNRAETQYF
TRBJ1-2	TRBV7-9	CASSPTGGVYGYTF
TRBJ1-4	TRBV7-8	CASSSYRGRREKLFF
TRBJ1-2	TRBV30	CAWSSTGGGYTF
TRBJ1-1	TRBV28	CASSFVTLNGTAAEAFF
TRBJ2-7	TRBV11-2	CASSLQTSGRGGSYEQYF
TRBJ2-3	TRBV30	CAWSVQAGDTQYF
TRBJ1-1	TRBV18	CASSQQGMNTEAFF
TRBJ2-1	TRBV30	CAWSGGNEQFF
TRBJ2-1	TRBV27	CASRGLGASDHEQFF
TRBJ2-7	TRBV6-5	CASSYSGTGLREQYF
TRBJ1-5	TRBV4-1	CASSQGLGQGRNQPQHF
TRBJ1-5	TRBV7-2	CASSGWQGAQPQHF
TRBJ2-1	TRBV4-3	CASSQGPQAYNEQFF
TRBJ2-7	TRBV30	CAWRPGARLYEQYF
TRBJ2-1	TRBV5-1	CASSLSGRVNEQFF
TRBJ1-2	TRBV2	CASSEADRGGYTF
TRBJ2-2	TRBV4-2	CASSAVSGPLGTGELFF
TRBJ1-4	TRBV28	CASSPGTALRDEKLFF
TRBJ1-2	TRBV2	CASSDGGAGYGYTF
TRBJ2-4	TRBV7-2	CASSSEVATRDIQYF
TRBJ2-2	TRBV2	CASTWETGELFF
TRBJ2-3	TRBV28	CASSSTGDTQYF
TRBJ2-7	TRBV5-1	CASSAGATGGEQYF
TRBJ2-7	TRBV28	CASNVLAYAGEQYF
NA	TRBV4-1	CASSPGAAYEQYF
TRBJ1-6	TRBV6-1	CASTYQAPANSPLHF
TRBJ2-7	TRBV11-2	CASSFKQGRYEQYF
TRBJ2-2	TRBV25-1	CASSEHRVTAGTGELFF
TRBJ2-7	TRBV7-3	CASSSGTSGTKQYF
TRBJ2-7	TRBV28	CASSSPGTKNEQYF
TRBJ2-3	TRBV27	CASSPAGGGTDTQYF
TRBJ2-7	TRBV7-9	CASSLAGLTSEQYF
TRBJ1-1	TRBV7-2	CASSLSARNTEAFF
TRBJ2-1	TRBV28	CASRKLVLGEQFF
TRBJ2-3	TRBV14	CASSLWTSGSTDTQYF